Following are 30 T cell receptor beta chains from one sample sequenced in a study of neurological immune-mediated disorders. Time point described: longitudinal time-point 1 (baseline). Each CDR3 protein gets one entry after TCRdb re-called the 5' RACE reads with MiXCR. The data contain tens of thousands of distinct CDR3 sequences, roughly a tenth of them seen just once; the ten biggest clones take up 6.6%. The sequencing input was PBMCs. The receptors were sampled from a male donor with HTLV-1-associated myelopathy (HAM/TSP).

This clonotype was found many times. The chain couples TRBV20-1 to TRBJ1-6; D call uncertain. The V end was cut by 4 bases, the J end by 3 bases, with 10 bases between. The CDR3 sequence is 14 residues long. Germline V gene lookup returns CDR1 DFQATT and CDR2 SNEGSKA (reference sequence). The CDR3 DNA reads TGCAGTGCTAAACGAGCCGACTATAATTCACCCCTCCACTTT. Translation gives CSAKRADYNSPLHF.

The V call is TRBV7-2, the J call TRBJ2-5, with 9 bases that match TRBD2. Germline trimming cut 3 bases from V and 3 bases from J; bases unmatched to any gene: 5. Per the germline V gene, CDR1 is SGHTA and CDR2 is FQGNSA. The CDR3 consists of 15 residues. CDR3 sequence reads: CASSFQRGAEETQYF. The CDR3 nucleotides read TGTGCCAGCAGCTTCCAGCGGGGGGCCGAAGAGACCCAGTACTTC.

This clonotype showed up many times. This chain links TRBV27 with TRBJ2-7; either TRBD1 or TRBD2 may fit D (6 bases each). V lost 3 bases, J lost 4 bases, and 13 bases lay in between. The CDR3 contains 14 residues. The germline CDR1 and CDR2 sequences are MNHEY and SMNVEV (reference sequence). CDR3 loop: CASSLEGHTYEQYF. The CDR3 region has the DNA TGTGCCAGCAGTTTGGAGGGACATACATACGAGCAGTACTTC.

The gene calls are TRBV19 and TRBJ2-1; 12 bases fit TRBD2. CDR1 LNHDA and CDR2 SQIVND come from the germline V gene (reference sequence). The CDR3 has 14 residues. After removal of 7 bases from V and 5 bases from J, the junction contained 3 bases not matched to a gene. CDR3 loop: CASTTSGGHNEQFF. CDR3 bases: TGTGCCAGTACGACTAGCGGGGGCCACAATGAGCAGTTCTTC.

In this sample, this clonotype turned up many times. This chain joins TRBV5-1 and TRBJ1-4; weak D call: TRBD1 (6 bases). V dropped 3 bases and J dropped 6 bases, with 18 bases sitting between them. Germline V gene lookup returns CDR1 SGHRS and CDR2 YFSETQ. This CDR3 has 16 residues. The CDR3 DNA reads as TGCGCCAGCAGCTCCCGCCTGGGGGGCGCTTATGAAAAACTGTTTTTT. Translation gives CASSSRLGGAYEKLFF.

This clonotype was seen more than once but under ten times. Just one base apart from a much larger clone, this may be a read error. This chain links TRBV5-1 with TRBJ2-7; 10 bases line up with TRBD1. Germline CDR1 is SGHRS and CDR2 is YFSETQ. The CDR3 spans 15 residues. Trimming at V came to 1 base and at J to 3 bases, leaving 4 bases not matched to a gene. The CDR3 DNA reads TGCGCCAGCAGCTTGATGACAGGGGGCGTCTACGAGCAGTACTTC. Its translation is CASSLMTGGVYEQYF. Combining the CDR3 with reference TRBV5-1 and TRBJ2-7 gives the whole variable domain KAGVTQTPRYLIKTRGQQVTLSCSPISGHRSVSWYQQTPGQGLQFLFEYFSETQRNKGNFPGRFSGRQFSNSRSEMNVSTLELGDSALYLCASSLMTGGVYEQYFGPGTRLTVT.

This clonotype was seen at least ten times. The chain joins TRBV5-5 to TRBJ2-1, with 10 bases lining up with TRBD2. V lost 10 bases and J lost 7; bases outside the gene matches: 8. Germline V CDR1 and CDR2: SGHKS, YYEKEE (reference sequence). The CDR3 consists of 13 residues. CDR3 sequence reads: CAGGASGGNEQFF. CDR3 nucleotide sequence: TGTGCCGGAGGAGCTAGCGGGGGAAATGAGCAGTTCTTC.

This clonotype was seen many times. V is TRBV4-1 and J is TRBJ1-5; D may be TRBD1 (5 bases). Trimming left V 4 bases short and J 5 bases short, with 12 bases between. This CDR3 has 14 residues. CDR1 and CDR2 (germline): MGHRA, YSYEKL. The CDR3 protein is CASSPAGADQPQHF. Written as DNA, the CDR3 is TGCGCCAGCAGCCCCGCTGGGGCAGATCAGCCCCAGCATTTT.

This chain uses TRBV20-1 with TRBJ1-4; a weak D match, TRBD1 (6 bases). The CDR3 sequence is 13 residues long. Between the trimmed V and J ends, which lost 6 bases and 7 bases, there was a span of 15 bases. Germline CDR1 is DFQATT and CDR2 is SNEGSKA (reference sequence). CDR3 coding DNA: TGCAGTGCCCCCGGGGGGGCCCGTGAAAAACTGTTTTTT. Translating gives CSAPGGAREKLFF.

Many counts were recorded for this clonotype. The chain joins TRBV6-2 or TRBV6-3 to TRBJ2-2, with D possibly TRBD1 on 6 matching bases. From germline, CDR1 is MNHEY and CDR2 SVGEGT. The germline V and J ends were trimmed by 2 bases and 1 base, with 8 bases remaining between them. CDR3 size: 15 residues. CDR3: CASSYRRGNTGELFF. The CDR3 nucleotides read TGTGCCAGCAGTTACCGCAGGGGGAACACCGGGGAGCTGTTTTTT.

The chain couples TRBV18 to TRBJ1-1; D gene ambiguous. The CDR3 spans 14 residues. CDR1 and CDR2 from the germline V gene are KGHSH and LQKENI. V lost 0 bases and J 1 base, leaving 6 bases between the germline ends. CDR3 sequence (DNA): TGTGCCAGCTCACCACCTTCCAAGAACACTGAAGCTTTCTTT. Translating it yields CASSPPSKNTEAFF.

This clonotype was counted ten times or more. The chain recombines TRBV28 with TRBJ1-1, with D perhaps matching TRBD1 (6 bases). This CDR3 is 14 amino acids long. V gave up 7 bases and J gave up 3 bases, with 15 bases separating them. Per the germline V gene, CDR1 is MDHEN and CDR2 is SYDVKM. CDR3 nucleotides: TGTGCCAGCACCCGCTTGGACAGCTACACTGAAGCTTTCTTT. Protein product: CASTRLDSYTEAFF.

A remark on this clonotype: An end of the junction differs from the germline gene, which may be a read error. The CDR3 DNA reads TGCGCCAGCAGCTTGGTTTTGCAGAACACCCGGGAGCTGTTTTTT. It codes for CASSLVLQNTRELFF. The rearrangement joins TRBV5-1 to TRBJ2-2; D remains unclear. This CDR3 comprises 15 residues. CDR1 is SGHRS and CDR2 is YFSETQ in the germline V gene.

The CDR3 region is CASSSMDRASGELFF. For the CDR3, the DNA is TGTGCCAGTAGTTCCATGGACAGGGCGTCCGGGGAGCTGTTTTTT. The rearrangement links TRBV19 to TRBJ2-2, with 8 bases identical to TRBD1. Trimming cost V 5 bases and J 6 bases; bases outside gene matches: 8. Germline CDR1 LNHDA, CDR2 SQIVND (reference sequence). This CDR3 comprises 15 residues.

In this sample, this clonotype turned up many times. The CDR3 DNA sequence: TGTGCCAGCACCCGCCGGGTCGGATACTACGAGCAGTACTTC. As protein: CASTRRVGYYEQYF. The rearrangement joins TRBV11-2 to TRBJ2-7; D call uncertain. There are 14 residues in the CDR3. With 7 bases removed from V and 3 bases from J, the gap between germline ends came to 16 bases. Germline CDR1 SGHAT, CDR2 FQNNGV.

This clonotype was counted ten times or more. One base away lies a much larger clone, so this may be a sequencing read error. The rearrangement links TRBV15 to TRBJ2-7, with a weak D call TRBD1 (5 bases). V dropped 7 bases and J dropped 2 bases, with 15 bases sitting between them. Germline V gene sequence: CDR1 LNHNV, CDR2 YYDKDF (reference sequence). This CDR3 has 14 residues. CDR3 loop: CATNIDSGAYEQYF. The CDR3 DNA reads TGTGCCACCAACATCGACAGTGGGGCCTACGAGCAGTACTTC.

This clonotype was seen at least ten times. The CDR3 region has the DNA TGTGCCAGCAGTCAGACTAGCGGGGAACGCGATACGCAGTATTTT. This gives the protein CASSQTSGERDTQYF. The V call is TRBV6-5, the J call TRBJ2-3, with 11 positions matching TRBD2. The germline CDR1 and CDR2 sequences are MNHEY and SVGAGI. The CDR3 totals 15 residues. The J segment lost 6 bases and the V segment lost 5 bases, leaving 7 bases of the junction unmatched.

This clonotype was detected many times. The gene calls are TRBV5-1 and TRBJ2-5, with D possibly matching TRBD1 (5 bases). This CDR3 contains 13 residues. CDR1 SGHRS and CDR2 YFSETQ come from the germline V gene. Between the trimmed V and J ends, which lost 2 bases and 3 bases, there was a span of 8 bases. The CDR3 reads CASSFQGEETQYF. CDR3 in DNA: TGCGCCAGCAGCTTCCAAGGGGAAGAGACCCAGTACTTC.

This clonotype has ten or more counts. A much larger clone differs from this one at a single base, so this may be a read error. The genes are TRBV20-1 and TRBJ2-3, with 15 bases lining up with TRBD2. This CDR3 comprises 17 residues. The germline CDR1 and CDR2 sequences are DFQATT and SNEGSKA (reference sequence). The V and J ends lost 5 bases and 5 bases, in that order; junction bases with no gene match: 11. CDR3 amino acids: CSAQRWTSGGVGDTQYF. The CDR3 bases are TGCAGTGCTCAACGTTGGACTAGCGGGGGGGTCGGAGATACGCAGTATTTT.

This clonotype occurred many times. The rearrangement uses TRBV14 and TRBJ2-3, with TRBD2 identical over 7 bases. J lost 9 bases, V lost 4 bases, and 4 bases had no gene match. Germline V gives CDR1 SGHDN, CDR2 FVKESK. This CDR3 comprises 12 residues. This chain's CDR3 is CASSPPGGTQYF. Written as DNA, the CDR3 is TGTGCCAGCAGCCCTCCCGGGGGGACGCAGTATTTT.

Many counts were recorded for this clonotype. An end of the junction does not agree with germline; a read error may underlie this. The V call is TRBV5-1, the J call TRBJ1-1; 8 bases align to TRBD1. Germline V gene sequence: CDR1 SGHRS, CDR2 YFSETQ. The CDR3 contains 14 residues. CDR3 sequence reads: CASSLGTGNTEAFF. In DNA form, the CDR3 reads TGTGCCAGCAGCCTCGGGACAGGGAACACTGAAGCTTTCTTT.

This clonotype was picked up many times. CDR3 DNA sequence: TGCAGTGCTGAGGGGGGGGGATCTGGAAACACCATATATTTT. This gives the protein CSAEGGGSGNTIYF. The chain combines TRBV20-1 with TRBJ1-3; TRBD1 might be the D (6 bases). Trimming pared 5 bases from V and 1 base from J, leaving 12 bases between. Germline assignment: CDR1 DFQATT and CDR2 SNEGSKA (reference sequence). The CDR3 loop spans 14 amino acids.

This clonotype was recorded many times. This chain joins TRBV9 and TRBJ2-7; a possible D gene is TRBD1 (6 bases). V shed 0 bases and J shed 0 bases, with 7 bases lying between them. The CDR3 is made up of 14 amino acids. Germline assignment: CDR1 SGDLS and CDR2 YYNGEE. DNA of the CDR3: TGTGCCAGCAGCGTAGTGGGGGCCTCCTACGAGCAGTACTTC. This codes for CASSVVGASYEQYF.

There are many counts of this clonotype. The chain joins TRBV6-6 to TRBJ2-7, with a possible D match to TRBD1 (5 bases). CDR3 length: 15 amino acids. The V gene's germline CDR1 is MNHNY and CDR2 SVGAGI (reference sequence). V was cut by 5 bases and J by 3 bases, with 17 bases left in between. CDR3 bases: TGTGCCAGCAGTGAACAGGCATTCAACCTCTACGAGCAGTACTTC. Its protein product is CASSEQAFNLYEQYF.

In this sample, this clonotype turned up many times. The V call is TRBV29-1, the J call TRBJ2-4, with D possibly matching TRBD1 (5 bases). The CDR3 extends over 12 amino acids. CDR1 is SQVTM, CDR2 ANQGSEA, per germline. Trimming removed 0 bases from V and 7 bases from J, with 7 bases in between. This CDR3 is CSVEDKGNIQYF. CDR3 in DNA: TGCAGCGTTGAAGATAAGGGGAACATTCAGTACTTC.

This clonotype was picked up many times. The chain carries TRBV29-1 and TRBJ1-5; 11 bases align to TRBD1. CDR1 and CDR2 (germline): SQVTM, ANQGSEA. This CDR3 spans 14 amino acids. The ends lost 5 bases at V and 4 bases at J; junction bases unmatched: 4. The CDR3 protein is CSVPRDRGNQPQHF. The CDR3 coding sequence is TGCAGCGTTCCCAGGGACAGGGGGAATCAGCCCCAGCATTTT.

This clonotype was detected many times. V is TRBV7-2 and J is TRBJ2-1, with TRBD2 identical over 8 bases. The CDR3 spans 16 residues. V lost 1 base to trimming and J lost 4 bases; unmatched junction nucleotides: 6. Germline CDR1 is SGHTA and CDR2 is FQGNSA. The CDR3 spells CASSLVSGGGYNEQFF. DNA of the CDR3: TGTGCCAGCAGCTTAGTGAGCGGGGGCGGGTACAATGAGCAGTTCTTC.

This clonotype was counted only a few times. This sequence joins TRBV5-1 and TRBJ1-1; no definite D call. CDR3 length: 13 residues. Trimming cost V 0 bases and J 8 bases, with 11 bases left between them. Germline loops: CDR1 SGHRS, CDR2 YFSETQ. The CDR3 nucleotides read TGCGCCAGCAGCTTGGCCGAGGAGACAGAAGCTTTCTTT. Residues: CASSLAEETEAFF.

This clonotype appeared many times. The rearrangement links TRBV7-9 to TRBJ2-1; 8 bases are shared with TRBD1. Trimming cost V 5 bases and J 10 bases; bases outside gene matches: 19. Germline CDR1 is SEHNR and CDR2 is FQNEAQ (reference sequence). This CDR3 has 17 residues. In DNA form, the CDR3 reads TGTGCCAGCAGCCTAAGGGGGACGGGACAGGCAGCGCGGGAGCAGTTCTTC. Protein: CASSLRGTGQAAREQFF.

The chain is built from TRBV4-3 and TRBJ2-1; D is perhaps TRBD1 (7 bases). The CDR3 covers 15 residues. CDR1 LGHNA and CDR2 YSLEER come from the germline V gene. Between the trimmed V and J ends, which lost 2 bases and 12 bases, there was a span of 20 bases. CDR3 region: CASSQHAGTVGGQFF. The CDR3 DNA is TGCGCCAGCAGCCAACACGCGGGGACAGTCGGCGGGCAGTTCTTC.